This entry describes one TCR beta chain. Antigen unknown. TCRdb passed the RT-PCR reads through MiXCR, listing each CDR3 protein once. The data show approximately 500,000 distinct CDR3 sequences, with over 10% seen just once and around 13% held by the top ten. This sample stems from a study of response to subunit inactivated influenza vaccine. Broader study findings: Researchers suggested that each seasonal influenza vaccination recruits few new T cells.

Germline V gene sequence: CDR1 LGHNA, CDR2 YNFKEQ. This CDR3 is built from 15 residues. Trimming pared 0 bases from V and 1 base from J, leaving 9 bases between. The genes are TRBV4-2 and TRBJ2-5; the D is unclear. The sequencing here drew on PBMCs from blood, taken roughly 48 days after vaccination. This TCR derives from a man in his forties or fifties who received an inactivated influenza vaccine. CDR3 in amino acids: CASSQEVRPQETQYF. The CDR3, as DNA: TGTGCCAGCAGCCAAGAAGTCAGACCCCAAGAGACCCAGTACTTC.